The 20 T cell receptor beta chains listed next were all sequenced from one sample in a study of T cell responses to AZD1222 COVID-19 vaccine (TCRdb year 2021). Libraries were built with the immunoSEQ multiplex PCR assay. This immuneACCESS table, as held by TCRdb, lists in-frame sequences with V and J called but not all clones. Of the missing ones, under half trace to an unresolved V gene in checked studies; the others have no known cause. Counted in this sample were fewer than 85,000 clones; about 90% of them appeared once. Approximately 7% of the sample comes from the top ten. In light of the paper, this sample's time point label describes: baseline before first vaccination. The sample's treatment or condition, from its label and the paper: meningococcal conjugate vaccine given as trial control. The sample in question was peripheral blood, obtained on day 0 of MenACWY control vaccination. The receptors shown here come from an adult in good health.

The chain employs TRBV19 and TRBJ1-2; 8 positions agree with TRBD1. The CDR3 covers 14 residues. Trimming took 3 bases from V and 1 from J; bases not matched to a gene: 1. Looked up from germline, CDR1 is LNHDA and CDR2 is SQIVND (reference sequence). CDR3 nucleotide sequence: TGTGCCAGTAGTATGACAGGGGTTAACTATGGCTACACCTTC. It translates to CASSMTGVNYGYTF.

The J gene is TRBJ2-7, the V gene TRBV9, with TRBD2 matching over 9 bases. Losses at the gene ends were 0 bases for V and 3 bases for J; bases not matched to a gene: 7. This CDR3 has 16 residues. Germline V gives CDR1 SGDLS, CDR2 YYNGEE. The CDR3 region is CASSVGASGEYYEQYF. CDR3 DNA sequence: TGTGCCAGCAGCGTAGGGGCTAGCGGGGAGTACTACGAGCAGTACTTC.

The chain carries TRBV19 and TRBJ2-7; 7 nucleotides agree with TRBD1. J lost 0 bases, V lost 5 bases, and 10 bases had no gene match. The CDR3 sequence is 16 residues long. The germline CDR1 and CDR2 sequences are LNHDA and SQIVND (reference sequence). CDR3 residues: CASSPRGQPGSYEQYF. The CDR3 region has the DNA TGTGCCAGTAGTCCACGGGGACAGCCCGGCTCCTACGAGCAGTACTTC.

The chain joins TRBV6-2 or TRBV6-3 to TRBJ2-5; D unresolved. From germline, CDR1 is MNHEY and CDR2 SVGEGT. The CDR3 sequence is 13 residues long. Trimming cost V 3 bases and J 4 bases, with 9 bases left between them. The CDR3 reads CASSYGVPETQYF. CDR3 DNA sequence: TGTGCCAGCAGTTATGGGGTCCCAGAGACCCAGTACTTC.

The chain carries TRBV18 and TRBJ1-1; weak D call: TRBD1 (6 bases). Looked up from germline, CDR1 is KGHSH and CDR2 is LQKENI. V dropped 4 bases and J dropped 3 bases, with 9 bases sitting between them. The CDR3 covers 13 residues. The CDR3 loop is CASSQAGDTEAFF. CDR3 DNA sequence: TGTGCCAGCTCACAAGCAGGGGACACTGAAGCTTTCTTT.

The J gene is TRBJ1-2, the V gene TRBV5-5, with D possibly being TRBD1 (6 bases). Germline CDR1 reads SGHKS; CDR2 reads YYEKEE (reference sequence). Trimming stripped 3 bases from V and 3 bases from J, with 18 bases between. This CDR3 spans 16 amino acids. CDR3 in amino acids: CASSSGPGGIYYGYTF. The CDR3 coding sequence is TGTGCCAGCAGCTCAGGTCCGGGGGGCATCTACTATGGCTACACCTTC.

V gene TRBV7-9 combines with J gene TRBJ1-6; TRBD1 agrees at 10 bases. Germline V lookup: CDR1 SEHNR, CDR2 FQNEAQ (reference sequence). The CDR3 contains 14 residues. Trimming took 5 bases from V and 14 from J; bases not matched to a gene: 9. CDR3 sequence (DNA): TGTGCCAGCAGCCCCGGACAGGGGGTGTCCGCCCTCCACTTT. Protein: CASSPGQGVSALHF.

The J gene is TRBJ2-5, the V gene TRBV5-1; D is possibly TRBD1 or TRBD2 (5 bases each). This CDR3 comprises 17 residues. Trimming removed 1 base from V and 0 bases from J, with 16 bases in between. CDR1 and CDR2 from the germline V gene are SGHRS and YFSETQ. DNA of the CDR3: TGCGCCAGCAGCTTGTTGGGGGAGCAAACGTACCAAGAGACCCAGTACTTC. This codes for CASSLLGEQTYQETQYF.

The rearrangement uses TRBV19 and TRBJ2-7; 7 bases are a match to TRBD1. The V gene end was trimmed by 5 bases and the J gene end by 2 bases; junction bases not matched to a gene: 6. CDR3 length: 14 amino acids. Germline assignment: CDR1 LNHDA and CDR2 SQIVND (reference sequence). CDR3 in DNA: TGTGCCAGTAGTGCCACTCAGGGGGCCTACGAGCAGTACTTC. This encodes CASSATQGAYEQYF.

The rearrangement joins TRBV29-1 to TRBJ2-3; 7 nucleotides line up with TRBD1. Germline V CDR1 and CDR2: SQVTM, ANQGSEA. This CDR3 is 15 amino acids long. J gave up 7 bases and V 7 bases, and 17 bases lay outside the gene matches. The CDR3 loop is CSADAGGQVENTQYF. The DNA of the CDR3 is TGCAGCGCGGACGCCGGAGGACAGGTTGAGAATACGCAGTATTTT.

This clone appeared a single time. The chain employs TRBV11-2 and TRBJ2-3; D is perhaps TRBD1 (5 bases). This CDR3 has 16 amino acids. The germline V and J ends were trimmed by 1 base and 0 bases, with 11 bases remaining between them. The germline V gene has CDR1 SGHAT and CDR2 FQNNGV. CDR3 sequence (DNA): TGTGCCAGCAGCTTAGTACAGGTCTTAAGCACAGATACGCAGTATTTT. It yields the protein CASSLVQVLSTDTQYF.

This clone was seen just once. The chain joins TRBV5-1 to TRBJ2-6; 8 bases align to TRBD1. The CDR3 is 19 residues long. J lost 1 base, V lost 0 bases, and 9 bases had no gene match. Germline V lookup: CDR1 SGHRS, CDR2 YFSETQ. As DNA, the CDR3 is TGCGCCAGCAGCTTGGGGGACAGGATAGGTAGTTCTGGGGCCAACGTCCTGACTTTC. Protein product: CASSLGDRIGSSGANVLTF.

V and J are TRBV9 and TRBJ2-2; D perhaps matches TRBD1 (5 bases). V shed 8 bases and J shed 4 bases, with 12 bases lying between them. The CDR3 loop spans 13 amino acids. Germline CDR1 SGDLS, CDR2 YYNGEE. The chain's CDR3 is CASQGALTGELFF. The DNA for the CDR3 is TGTGCCAGTCAAGGGGCCCTCACCGGGGAGCTGTTTTTT.

Here the CDR3 DNA reads TGTGCCAGCAGCCAGACTAGCGGGGTCGGCCCCGGGGAGCTGTTTTTT. Residues: CASSQTSGVGPGELFF. The chain has TRBV6-2 or TRBV6-3 and TRBJ2-2, with 11 bases fitting TRBD2. This CDR3 comprises 16 residues. V lost 6 bases and J lost 6; bases outside the gene matches: 9. Germline lookup yields CDR1 MNHEY and CDR2 SVGEGT.

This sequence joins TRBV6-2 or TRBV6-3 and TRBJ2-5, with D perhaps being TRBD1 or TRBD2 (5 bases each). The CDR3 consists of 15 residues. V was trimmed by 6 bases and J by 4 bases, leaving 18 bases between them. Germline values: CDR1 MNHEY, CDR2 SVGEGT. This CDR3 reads CASSQGPLETETQYF. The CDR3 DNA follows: TGTGCCAGCAGCCAGGGACCCCTCGAGACAGAGACCCAGTACTTC.

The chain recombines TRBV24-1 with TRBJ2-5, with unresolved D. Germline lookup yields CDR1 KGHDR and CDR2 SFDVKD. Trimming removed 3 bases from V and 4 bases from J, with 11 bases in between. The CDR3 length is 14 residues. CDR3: CATSDPRPRETQYF. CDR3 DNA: TGTGCCACCAGTGATCCTCGACCCCGAGAGACCCAGTACTTC.

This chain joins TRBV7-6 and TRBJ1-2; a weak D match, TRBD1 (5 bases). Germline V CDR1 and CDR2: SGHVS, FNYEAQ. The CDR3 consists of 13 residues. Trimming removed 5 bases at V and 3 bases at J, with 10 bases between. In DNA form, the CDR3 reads TGTGCCAGCAGCCCCCAGACAGACTATGGCTACACCTTC. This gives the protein CASSPQTDYGYTF. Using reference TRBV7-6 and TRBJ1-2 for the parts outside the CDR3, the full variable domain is GAGVSQSPRYKVTKRGQDVALRCDPISGHVSLYWYRQALGQGPEFLTYFNYEAQQDKSGLPNDRFSAERPEGSISTLTIQRTEQRDSAMYRCASSPQTDYGYTFGSGTRLTVV.

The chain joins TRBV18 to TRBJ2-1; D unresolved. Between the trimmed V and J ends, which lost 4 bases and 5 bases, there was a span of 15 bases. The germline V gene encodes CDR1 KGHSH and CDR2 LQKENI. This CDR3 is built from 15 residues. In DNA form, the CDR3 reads TGTGCCAGCTCACTTAAGGGAAGCCTTAACAATGAGCAGTTCTTC. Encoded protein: CASSLKGSLNNEQFF.

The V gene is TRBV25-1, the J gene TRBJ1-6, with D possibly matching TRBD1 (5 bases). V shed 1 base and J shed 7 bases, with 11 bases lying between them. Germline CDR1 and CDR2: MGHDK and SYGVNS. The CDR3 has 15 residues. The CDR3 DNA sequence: TGTGCCAGCAGTGAATCCGACAGTCCCAATTCACCCCTCCACTTT. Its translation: CASSESDSPNSPLHF.

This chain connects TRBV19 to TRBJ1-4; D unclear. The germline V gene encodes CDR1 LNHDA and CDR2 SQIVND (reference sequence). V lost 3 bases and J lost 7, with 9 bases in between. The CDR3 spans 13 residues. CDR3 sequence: CASSIGFFEKLFF. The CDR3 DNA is TGTGCCAGTAGTATTGGATTTTTTGAAAAACTGTTTTTT.